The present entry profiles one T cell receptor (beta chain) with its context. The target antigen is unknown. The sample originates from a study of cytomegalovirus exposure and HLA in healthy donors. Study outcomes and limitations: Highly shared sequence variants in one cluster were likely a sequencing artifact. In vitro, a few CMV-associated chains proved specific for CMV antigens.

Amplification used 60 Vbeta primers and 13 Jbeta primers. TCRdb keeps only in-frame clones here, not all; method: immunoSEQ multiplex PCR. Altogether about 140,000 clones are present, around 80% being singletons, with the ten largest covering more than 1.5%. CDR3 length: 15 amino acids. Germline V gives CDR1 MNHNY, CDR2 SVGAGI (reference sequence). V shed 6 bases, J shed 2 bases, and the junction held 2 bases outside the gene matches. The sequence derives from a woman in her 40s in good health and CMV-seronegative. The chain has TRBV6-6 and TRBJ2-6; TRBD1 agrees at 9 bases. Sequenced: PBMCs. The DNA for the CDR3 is TGTGCCAGCAGGAGGGACAGGGCTGGGGCCAACGTCCTGACTTTC. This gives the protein CASRRDRAGANVLTF.